Following are 18 T cell receptor beta chains from one sample sequenced in a study of cytomegalovirus exposure and HLA in healthy donors. 13 Jbeta primers and 60 Vbeta primers were used for the PCR. Sequencing was performed with immunoSEQ multiplex PCR; in TCRdb, only in-frame clones are kept and a portion is missing. The sample has over 85,000 clones, roughly three quarters seen once. The sequenced material came from PBMCs. All receptors derive from a man aged 25 to 40 in good health and CMV-seropositive.

This chain links TRBV15 with TRBJ2-7, with unresolved D. The CDR3 spans 14 residues. Trimming took 3 bases from V and 7 from J, leaving 16 bases between them. Germline V gene sequence: CDR1 LNHNV, CDR2 YYDKDF (reference sequence). CDR3 loop: CATSRKRTPAEQYF. DNA for the CDR3: TGTGCCACCAGCAGGAAGCGTACCCCAGCGGAGCAGTACTTC. The whole variable domain, filled in from reference TRBV15 and TRBJ2-7, reads DAMVIQNPRYQVTQFGKPVTLSCSQTLNHNVMYWYQQKSSQAPKLLFHYYDKDFNNEADTPDNFQSRRPNTSFCFLDIRSPGLGDTAMYLCATSRKRTPAEQYFGPGTRLTVT.

This clone was counted once. The CDR3 DNA sequence: TGTGCCACCCGGTCGGGGGGCCTGGGTCAGCCCCAGCATTTT. Translated: CATRSGGLGQPQHF. V is TRBV10-3 and J is TRBJ1-5; TRBD1 is a possible D gene (6 bases). This CDR3 has 14 residues. Trimming shortened V by 10 bases and J by 6 bases, and 19 bases separated the two germline ends. The germline V gene has CDR1 ENHRY and CDR2 SYGVKD.

This chain links TRBV10-3 with TRBJ1-2; D might be TRBD1 (6 bases). The V end lost 4 bases, the J end lost 4 bases, and 10 bases lay between the germline ends. The CDR3 has 13 amino acids. Germline V gives CDR1 ENHRY, CDR2 SYGVKD. The DNA for the CDR3 is TGTGCCATCAGTGTGACAGGTCTCTATGGCTACACCTTC. It encodes CAISVTGLYGYTF.

The V and J genes are TRBV6-1 and TRBJ1-1, with a possible D match to TRBD1 (5 bases). The CDR3 spans 12 residues. CDR1 and CDR2 from the germline V gene are MNHNS and SASEGT. Deletions cut 6 bases from V and 5 bases from J, with 10 bases between. Written as DNA, the CDR3 is TGTGCCAGCAGCTACGGGGGGACTGAAGCTTTCTTT. Amino acids: CASSYGGTEAFF.

The chain employs TRBV6-1 and TRBJ2-7, with 9 bases identical to TRBD1. V shed 0 bases and J 6 bases; nucleotides not matched to a gene: 9. Germline V gene data show CDR1 as MNHNS and CDR2 as SASEGT. CDR3 length: 16 amino acids. The CDR3 protein is CASSEAGQGAGSEQYF. The DNA for the CDR3 is TGTGCCAGCAGTGAAGCGGGACAGGGTGCGGGTAGCGAGCAGTACTTC.

The rearrangement joins TRBV5-6 to TRBJ1-1, with D unresolved. V lost 2 bases, J lost 2 bases, and 10 bases lay in between. The germline V gene has CDR1 SGHDT and CDR2 YYEEEE. The CDR3 has 14 amino acids. CDR3 in amino acids: CASSFGRGNTEAFF. DNA of the CDR3: TGTGCCAGCAGCTTTGGACGGGGAAACACTGAAGCTTTCTTT.

CDR3 loop: CASFSGTELYGYTF. The DNA of the CDR3 is TGTGCCAGCTTCTCCGGGACAGAACTCTATGGCTACACCTTC. The chain employs TRBV2 and TRBJ1-2; 7 bases map to TRBD1. The germline gives CDR1 SNHLY, CDR2 FYNNEI. J was trimmed by 4 bases and V by 8 bases; bases with no gene match: 10. CDR3 length: 14 amino acids. The full variable domain, rest sourced from reference TRBV2 and TRBJ1-2, is EPEVTQTPSHQVTQMGQEVILRCVPISNHLYFYWYRQILGQKVEFLVSFYNNEISEKSEIFDDQFSVERPDGSNFTLKIRSTKLEDSAMYFCASFSGTELYGYTFGSGTRLTVV.

This chain uses TRBV30 with TRBJ2-3; D perhaps matches TRBD1 (6 bases). Germline V gene sequence: CDR1 GTSNPN, CDR2 SVGIG (reference sequence). V was pared by 4 bases and J by 4 bases, with 15 bases between. CDR3 size: 14 residues. The CDR3 nucleotides read TGTGCCTGGACCACAGGGTGGAGCGCAGATACGCAGTATTTT. It codes for CAWTTGWSADTQYF.

This sequence joins TRBV5-6 and TRBJ2-1; TRBD1 aligns across 9 bases. Losses at the gene ends were 4 bases for V and 5 bases for J; bases not matched to a gene: 1. The CDR3 contains 13 residues. Germline lookup yields CDR1 SGHDT and CDR2 YYEEEE. The CDR3 coding sequence is TGTGCCAGCAGCCGGGACAGGGACAATGAGCAGTTCTTC. Protein: CASSRDRDNEQFF. The whole variable domain, remainder taken from reference TRBV5-6 and TRBJ2-1, is DAGVTQSPTHLIKTRGQQVTLRCSPKSGHDTVSWYQQALGQGPQFIFQYYEEEERQRGNFPDRFSGHQFPNYSSELNVNALLLGDSALYLCASSRDRDNEQFFGPGTRLTVL.

The chain joins TRBV27 to TRBJ2-5; 7 nucleotides match TRBD2. V lost 5 bases to trimming and J lost 2 bases; unmatched junction nucleotides: 14. The CDR3 runs to 17 residues. The V gene's germline CDR1 is MNHEY and CDR2 SMNVEV (reference sequence). The CDR3 is CASSPLRDPGGQETQYF. The CDR3 DNA sequence: TGTGCCAGCAGTCCCCTTAGAGACCCGGGGGGTCAAGAGACCCAGTACTTC.

As to this clone: The junction does not match germline at one end; this may be a read error. This sequence joins TRBV7-9 and TRBJ2-7, with a possible D match to TRBD2 (7 bases). The germline V gene has CDR1 SEHNR and CDR2 FQNEAQ (reference sequence). The CDR3 is 15 amino acids. The CDR3 region is CSSSSRGASSYEQYF. In nucleotides, the CDR3 is TGTTCCAGCAGCTCACGGGGGGCCTCTTCCTACGAGCAGTACTTC. Full variable domain (remainder filled in from reference TRBV7-9 and TRBJ2-7): DTGVSQNPRHKITKRGQNVTFRCDPISEHNRLYWYRQTLGQGPEFLTYFQNEAQLEKSRLLSDRFSAERPKGSFSTLEIQRTEQGDSAMYLCSSSSRGASSYEQYFGPGTRLTVT.

V and J are TRBV10-3 and TRBJ1-2; D might be TRBD1 (6 bases). Germline V gene sequence: CDR1 ENHRY, CDR2 SYGVKD. The CDR3 is made up of 15 amino acids. With 1 base removed from V and 4 bases from J, the gap between germline ends came to 13 bases. This CDR3 reads CAISELQGLGYGYTF. The CDR3 DNA reads TGTGCCATCAGTGAGTTACAGGGCTTGGGCTATGGCTACACCTTC.

The chain has TRBV27 and TRBJ1-1; perhaps TRBD1 as D (6 bases). The V end lost 5 bases, the J end lost 11 bases, and 21 bases lay between the germline ends. Germline V gene sequence: CDR1 MNHEY, CDR2 SMNVEV (reference sequence). The CDR3 extends over 14 amino acids. Here the CDR3 reads CASSPGTLRTAAFF. The CDR3 coding sequence is TGTGCCAGCAGTCCAGGGACACTCCGCACGGCGGCTTTCTTT.

The chain couples TRBV19 to TRBJ1-2; D is unresolved. V gave up 7 bases and J gave up 0 bases, with 15 bases separating them. This CDR3 comprises 15 residues. Germline V gene data show CDR1 as LNHDA and CDR2 as SQIVND (reference sequence). The CDR3: CASTKAQKTNYGYTF. Here the CDR3 DNA reads TGTGCCAGTACCAAGGCACAGAAAACTAACTATGGCTACACCTTC.

V gene TRBV4-2 combines with J gene TRBJ2-7; 7 bases match TRBD1. This CDR3 contains 16 residues. Germline V lookup: CDR1 LGHNA, CDR2 YNFKEQ. The V and J ends lost 0 bases and 0 bases, in that order; junction bases with no gene match: 5. The CDR3 coding sequence is TGTGCCAGCAGCCAAGATCTACAGGGGAGCTCCTACGAGCAGTACTTC. Translation gives CASSQDLQGSSYEQYF.

The V gene is TRBV6-1, the J gene TRBJ1-1, with D perhaps TRBD1 (5 bases). The V end lost 0 bases, the J end lost 8 bases, and 16 bases lay between the germline ends. The CDR3 consists of 15 residues. Looked up from germline, CDR1 is MNHNS and CDR2 is SASEGT. The CDR3 DNA reads TGTGCCAGCAGTGAAGCGGGCTGGACACCCCTGGAAGCTTTCTTT. This translates into CASSEAGWTPLEAFF.

The V gene is TRBV6-6, the J gene TRBJ1-3, with a weak D call TRBD1 (5 bases). The CDR3 has 15 residues. Germline CDR1 MNHNY, CDR2 SVGAGI (reference sequence). In nucleotides, the CDR3 is TGTGAAGGGGCGTCTTCCCAGATTTTTGGAAACACCATATATTTT. This codes for CEGASSQIFGNTIYF.

This clone has only one observation. This sequence joins TRBV1 and TRBJ1-5; TRBD1, as called in the table, went unchecked against the DNA. TRBV1 is deemed a pseudogene. The CDR3 runs 16 residues. CDR3 region: CTSSQEFQGVDQPQHF. The CDR3 region has the DNA TGCACCAGCAGCCAAGAATTCCAGGGGGTGGATCAGCCCCAGCATTTT.